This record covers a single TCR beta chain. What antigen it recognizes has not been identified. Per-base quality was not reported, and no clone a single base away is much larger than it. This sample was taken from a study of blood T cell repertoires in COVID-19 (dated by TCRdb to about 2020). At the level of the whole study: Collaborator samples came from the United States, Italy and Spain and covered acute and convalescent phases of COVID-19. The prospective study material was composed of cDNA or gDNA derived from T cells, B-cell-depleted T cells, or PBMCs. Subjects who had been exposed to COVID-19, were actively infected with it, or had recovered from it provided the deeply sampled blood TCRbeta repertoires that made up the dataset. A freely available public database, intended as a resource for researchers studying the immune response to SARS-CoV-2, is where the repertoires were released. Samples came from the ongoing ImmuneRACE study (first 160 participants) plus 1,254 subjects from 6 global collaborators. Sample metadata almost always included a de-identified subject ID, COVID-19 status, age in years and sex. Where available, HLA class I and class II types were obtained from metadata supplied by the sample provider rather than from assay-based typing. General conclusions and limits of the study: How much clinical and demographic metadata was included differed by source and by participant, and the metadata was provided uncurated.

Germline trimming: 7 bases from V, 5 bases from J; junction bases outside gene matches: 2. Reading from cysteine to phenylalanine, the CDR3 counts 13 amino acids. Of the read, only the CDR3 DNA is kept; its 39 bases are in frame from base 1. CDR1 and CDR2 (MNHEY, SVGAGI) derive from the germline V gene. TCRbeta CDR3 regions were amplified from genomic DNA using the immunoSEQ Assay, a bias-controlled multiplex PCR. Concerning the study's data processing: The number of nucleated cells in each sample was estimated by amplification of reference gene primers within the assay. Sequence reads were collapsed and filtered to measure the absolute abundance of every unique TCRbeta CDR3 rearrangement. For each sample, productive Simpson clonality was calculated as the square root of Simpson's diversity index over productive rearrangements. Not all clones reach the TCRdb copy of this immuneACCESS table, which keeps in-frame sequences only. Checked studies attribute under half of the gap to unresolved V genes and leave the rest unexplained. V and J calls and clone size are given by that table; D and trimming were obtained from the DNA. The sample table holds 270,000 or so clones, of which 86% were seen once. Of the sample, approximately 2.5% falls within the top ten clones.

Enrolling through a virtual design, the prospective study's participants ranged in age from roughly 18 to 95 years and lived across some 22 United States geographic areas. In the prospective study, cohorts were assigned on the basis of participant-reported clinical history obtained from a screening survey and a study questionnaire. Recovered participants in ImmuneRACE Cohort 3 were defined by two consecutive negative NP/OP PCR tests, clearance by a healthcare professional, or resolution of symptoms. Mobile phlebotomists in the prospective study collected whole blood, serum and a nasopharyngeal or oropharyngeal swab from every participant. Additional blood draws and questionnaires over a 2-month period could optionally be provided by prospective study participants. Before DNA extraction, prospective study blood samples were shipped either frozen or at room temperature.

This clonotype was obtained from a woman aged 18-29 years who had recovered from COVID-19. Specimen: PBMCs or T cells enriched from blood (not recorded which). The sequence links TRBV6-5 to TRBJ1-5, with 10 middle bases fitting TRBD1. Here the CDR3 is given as CASTDRGHQPQHF. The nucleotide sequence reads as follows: TGTGCCAGCACCGACAGGGGGCATCAGCCCCAGCATTTT.